This TCR beta chain was obtained from a study of cytomegalovirus exposure and HLA in healthy donors. General study points: Most of the TCR beta V segments (in an earlier analysis) were productive either about 87% or about 30% of the time. The dataset shows that most TCR sequences were rare, while some public TCRs occurred in many donors.

This clone was seen a handful of times. No antigen is known for it. The PCR had 60 Vbeta and 13 Jbeta primers. Libraries were prepared by immunoSEQ multiplex PCR; TCRdb keeps only in-frame clonotypes and omits some of them. The sample carries about 78,000 clones, around 80% recorded once. Losses at the gene ends were 5 bases for V and 1 base for J; bases not matched to a gene: 9. Per the germline V gene, CDR1 is SGHVS and CDR2 is FNYEAQ. The CDR3 length is 16 residues. Input material: PBMCs. The chain uses TRBV7-6 and TRBJ2-7; TRBD2 matches 9 bases. This TCR derives from a man aged 45-65 years in good health and CMV-seropositive. CDR3 in amino acids: CASSPFSSGSSYEQYF. The CDR3 nucleotides are TGTGCCAGCAGCCCTTTTAGTAGCGGGAGTTCCTACGAGCAGTACTTC.